This record concerns one TCR beta chain sequence. This record comes from a study of blood T cell repertoires in COVID-19. In the study overall: Both acute and convalescent COVID-19 samples were obtained from the United States, Italy and Spain. The cDNA or gDNA used as material had been derived from T cells, B-cell-depleted T cells, or PBMCs.

Trimming took off 5 bases at V and 3 bases at J, with 14 bases between the two ends. Germline CDR1 and CDR2: SGHNT and YENEEA. The CDR3 totals 14 residues. Source study methods: Reference gene primer amplification in the assay estimated nucleated cell counts. Repertoires were generated with immunoSEQ multiplex PCR, while TCRdb's copy carries only in-frame clones and drops some. V and J calls and clone size are copied from that table; D and trimming were computed from the DNA. The sample gives approximately 260,000 clones, about 90% of which show up once; roughly a tenth is in the top ten. The TCR was taken from a woman between 65 and 79 years old with COVID-19, enrolled during active disease. The sequenced sample consisted of peripheral blood. This chain joins TRBV11-3 and TRBJ2-7; TRBD1 might be the D (6 bases). CDR3 DNA: TGTGCCAGCAGCCCGATGGGGGCCCTCTACGAGCAGTACTTC. The encoded protein is CASSPMGALYEQYF.